Presented here are 21 T cell receptor beta chains from one specimen sequenced in a study of Graves' ophthalmopathy and Graves' hyperthyroidism listed by TCRdb under 2018. TCRdb records Illumina HiSeq 2000 as the sequencer. For repertoire sequencing, the TCR beta CDR3 regions were amplified from RNA transcripts. HTBI primers and the Qiagen OneStep RT-PCR kit were used in a first-round RT-PCR, which was followed by a second-round multiplex PCR, size selection and purification. TCRdb handled the public reads itself, with Q25 trimming in fastp and clone calling in MiXCR, and kept productive beta chains. Every CDR3 protein is listed once, alongside the most common genes and DNA of its rows. This sample gives about 740,000 distinct CDR3 sequences in total; roughly 40% of them show up just once. About 40% of the sample is in the top ten clones. Sequenced sample: peripheral blood. The receptors derive from an adult man with Graves' ophthalmopathy.

In its sample, this clonotype was seen a few times. The chain is built from TRBV19 and TRBJ1-2; TRBD1 matches at 7 bases. CDR1 is LNHDA, CDR2 SQIVND, per germline (reference sequence). Trimming took 4 bases from V and 2 from J; bases not matched to a gene: 4. This CDR3 region has 14 residues. CDR3 nucleotide sequence: TGTGCCAGTAGTACCTCAGGGGGGAACTATGGCTACACCTTC. Encoded protein: CASSTSGGNYGYTF. Full variable domain (remainder filled in from reference TRBV19 and TRBJ1-2): DGGITQSPKYLFRKEGQNVTLSCEQNLNHDAMYWYRQDPGQGLRLIYYSQIVNDFQKGDIAEGYSVSREKKESFPLTVTSAQKNPTAFYLCASSTSGGNYGYTFGSGTRLTVV.

This clonotype was seen ten or more times. This sequence joins TRBV25-1 and TRBJ1-4; the D is unclear. V dropped 3 bases and J dropped 8 bases, with 10 bases sitting between them. This CDR3 has 13 residues. The germline V gene has CDR1 MGHDK and CDR2 SYGVNS. The DNA for the CDR3 is TGTGCCAGCAGTGATTGGACGACCGAAAAACTGTTTTTT. This encodes CASSDWTTEKLFF.

This clonotype turned up a few times. V is TRBV7-2 and J is TRBJ1-1; D might be TRBD1 (5 bases). CDR3 length: 14 residues. The ends were cut back, 5 bases at V and 2 bases at J, with 12 bases in the middle. Germline CDR1 reads SGHTA; CDR2 reads FQGNSA. CDR3 sequence reads: CASSQVGENTEAFF. The CDR3 DNA reads TGTGCCAGCAGCCAAGTGGGGGAAAACACTGAAGCTTTCTTT.

The J gene is TRBJ2-3, the V gene TRBV10-1; 10 bases match TRBD2. Germline loops: CDR1 WNHNN, CDR2 SYGVQD (reference sequence). V lost 6 bases and J lost 2; bases outside the gene matches: 23. The CDR3 runs to 21 residues. CDR3 sequence reads: CASSLNLPAAGGPRVTDTQYF. The DNA for the CDR3 is TGCGCCAGCAGCTTGAACCTCCCAGCAGCGGGAGGGCCGCGTGTCACAGATACGCAGTATTTT.

Only a few counts were recorded for this clonotype. CDR3 amino acids: CAVHSGGLNTGELFF. Here the CDR3 DNA reads TGTGCCGTTCACAGCGGGGGCTTGAACACCGGGGAGCTGTTTTTT. V and J are TRBV10-3 and TRBJ2-2, with 8 nucleotides matching TRBD2. Germline assignment: CDR1 ENHRY and CDR2 SYGVKD. V lost 11 bases and J lost 1; bases outside the gene matches: 9. The length of the CDR3 is 15 residues.

To note about this clonotype: At one boundary the junction diverges from the germline segment, which might be a read error. The chain uses TRBV20-1 and TRBJ1-6; D is unresolved. Looked up from germline, CDR1 is DFQATT and CDR2 is SNEGSKA (reference sequence). The CDR3 totals 13 residues. CDR3 DNA: TGCAGTGCTGGAGATTCGGACGATTCACCCCTCTACTTT. Translation: CSAGDSDDSPLYF.

With regard to this clonotype: A much larger clonotype is one base distant, so this may be a read error. This is likely a read error, given that the CDR3 carries no conserved phenylalanine or tryptophan at its end. V and J are TRBV2 and TRBJ1-4, with D maybe TRBD1 (6 bases). Trimming left V 7 bases short and J 0 bases short, with 12 bases between. The CDR3 runs to 15 residues. The germline V gene encodes CDR1 SNHLY and CDR2 FYNNEI. In nucleotides, the CDR3 is TGTGCCAGCAACCGACAGGCCGCAACTAATGAAAAACTGTTTTCT. This gives the protein CASNRQAATNEKLFS.

This clonotype was recorded a few times. This chain links TRBV2 with TRBJ1-6; weak D call: TRBD1 (5 bases). Trimming shortened V by 0 bases and J by 7 bases, and 13 bases separated the two germline ends. The CDR3 is 16 amino acids. CDR1 and CDR2 (germline): SNHLY, FYNNEI. This chain's CDR3 is CASSEATAWGNSPLHF. The CDR3 DNA reads as TGTGCCAGCAGTGAAGCGACAGCGTGGGGGAATTCACCCCTCCACTTT.

The chain links TRBV7-9 to TRBJ2-7, with D uncertain. V gave up 4 bases and J gave up 2 bases, with 9 bases separating them. The CDR3 loop spans 13 amino acids. Germline CDR1 SEHNR, CDR2 FQNEAQ (reference sequence). The CDR3 DNA reads TGTGCCAGCAGCTATGCTCGGCCCTACGAGCAGTACTTC. Amino acid sequence: CASSYARPYEQYF.

This clonotype showed up just a few times. An end of the junction differs from the germline gene, which may be a read error. This sequence joins TRBV24-1 and TRBJ1-5; 7 bases match TRBD1. CDR3 size: 15 residues. Germline lookup yields CDR1 KGHDR and CDR2 SFDVKD. The CDR3 here is CASSYTTGIGQPQHF. Written as DNA, the CDR3 is TGTGCCAGCAGTTACACGACAGGGATCGGACAGCCCCAGCATTTT.

This chain joins TRBV29-1 and TRBJ2-5, with D maybe TRBD1 (6 bases). Trimming pared 8 bases from V and 2 bases from J, leaving 9 bases between. The CDR3 has 11 amino acids. From germline, CDR1 is SQVTM and CDR2 ANQGSEA. As DNA, the CDR3 is TGCAGCACGGGACAACAAGAGACCCAGTACTTC. Its protein is CSTGQQETQYF. The full variable domain, its missing parts supplied by reference TRBV29-1 and TRBJ2-5, is SAVISQKPSRDICQRGTSLTIQCQVDSQVTMMFWYRQQPGQSLTLIATANQGSEATYESGFVIDKFPISRPNLTFSTLTVSNMSPEDSSIYLCSTGQQETQYFGPGTRLLVL.

This clonotype has a count of ten or more. This sequence joins TRBV7-2 and TRBJ1-4; D call uncertain. Trimming took 1 base from V and 9 from J, leaving 9 bases between them. The CDR3 contains 13 residues. Germline values: CDR1 SGHTA, CDR2 FQGNSA. CDR3: CASSLDVGKKLFF. For the CDR3, the DNA is TGTGCCAGCAGCTTAGATGTCGGGAAAAAACTGTTTTTT.

The chain joins TRBV7-9 to TRBJ2-6; TRBD1 might be the D (6 bases). Per the germline V gene, CDR1 is SEHNR and CDR2 is FQNEAQ (reference sequence). V lost 7 bases, J lost 0 bases, and 13 bases lay in between. The CDR3 sequence is 16 residues long. CDR3 sequence: CASTSTGYSGANVLTF. The DNA of the CDR3 is TGTGCCAGCACCTCAACAGGGTACTCTGGGGCCAACGTCCTGACTTTC.

The sample holds many counts of this clonotype. V usage is TRBV9 and J usage is TRBJ1-2, with unresolved D. CDR1 SGDLS and CDR2 YYNGEE come from the germline V gene. The CDR3 has 12 amino acids. Deletions cut 3 bases from V and 8 bases from J, with 11 bases between. CDR3 coding DNA: TGTGCCAGCAGCGGCAGGCTTGAGGGCTACACCTTC. It yields the protein CASSGRLEGYTF.

V and J are TRBV5-5 and TRBJ2-5, with D perhaps TRBD2 (5 bases). The length of the CDR3 is 14 residues. Trimming pared 6 bases from V and 1 base from J, leaving 13 bases between. Germline assignment: CDR1 SGHKS and CDR2 YYEKEE (reference sequence). The DNA of the CDR3 is TGTGCCAGCAACCCGACTATCCCCCAAGAGACCCAGTACTTC. Residues: CASNPTIPQETQYF.

In its sample, this clonotype was seen many times. This rearrangement joins TRBV2 to TRBJ2-7; D is perhaps TRBD2 (5 bases). CDR1 SNHLY and CDR2 FYNNEI come from the germline V gene. CDR3 size: 13 residues. Between the trimmed V and J ends, which lost 3 bases and 2 bases, there was a span of 8 bases. CDR3: CASSDSAAYEQYF. The CDR3 DNA reads TGTGCCAGCAGTGATAGCGCTGCCTACGAGCAGTACTTC.

This clonotype was counted between two and nine times. This CDR3 fails to terminate in the conserved phenylalanine or tryptophan, so it likely reflects a read error. The chain has TRBV7-2 and TRBJ2-7; unclear D gene. V lost 5 bases, J lost 6 bases, and 17 bases lay in between. CDR1 and CDR2 from the germline V gene are SGHTA and FQGNSA. CDR3 size: 14 residues. DNA of the CDR3: TGTGCCAGCAGCCCCGGACCAGAGGTCCCCGAGCAGTACCTC. Translation: CASSPGPEVPEQYL.

This clonotype showed up many times. The genes are TRBV7-9 and TRBJ1-4; D is perhaps TRBD1 (5 bases). Trimming took off 5 bases at V and 7 bases at J, with 20 bases between the two ends. CDR1 is SEHNR, CDR2 FQNEAQ, per germline (reference sequence). The CDR3 covers 16 residues. CDR3 nucleotides: TGTGCCAGCAGCCCTCGGACACACCGCCAGAGTGAAAAACTGTTTTTT. Its protein is CASSPRTHRQSEKLFF. The variable domain in full, completed from reference TRBV7-9 and TRBJ1-4, reads DTGVSQNPRHKITKRGQNVTFRCDPISEHNRLYWYRQTLGQGPEFLTYFQNEAQLEKSRLLSDRFSAERPKGSFSTLEIQRTEQGDSAMYLCASSPRTHRQSEKLFFGSGTQLSVL.

This clonotype was observed a few times. This chain joins TRBV9 and TRBJ1-1; no firm D call. CDR3 length equals 13 residues. Germline V gene data show CDR1 as SGDLS and CDR2 as YYNGEE. V dropped 0 bases and J dropped 8 bases, with 11 bases sitting between them. For the CDR3, the DNA is TGTGCCAGCAGCGTAGATGGGGATGGGGAAGCTTTCTTT. Translation: CASSVDGDGEAFF.

The J gene is TRBJ1-1, the V gene TRBV19; the D gene is possibly TRBD1 (5 bases). The CDR3 sequence is 14 residues long. V was pared by 1 base and J by 5 bases, with 11 bases between. Per germline, CDR1 LNHDA and CDR2 SQIVND (reference sequence). Written as DNA, the CDR3 is TGTGCCAGTAGTATAGGACAGTCATTGACTGAAGCTTTCTTT. Amino acids: CASSIGQSLTEAFF.

V is TRBV24-1 and J is TRBJ1-5, with D perhaps matching TRBD1 (5 bases). CDR3 length equals 15 residues. Trimming shortened V by 4 bases and J by 0 bases, and 9 bases separated the two germline ends. Germline CDR1 reads KGHDR; CDR2 reads SFDVKD. The CDR3 DNA reads as TGTGCCACCAGTGACCCAGGGCATAGCAATCAGCCCCAGCATTTT. Translating it yields CATSDPGHSNQPQHF.